This record looks at one T cell receptor beta chain sequence and its context. It lacks a known antigen. Base qualities are not recorded, but no much larger clone differs from it by a single base. Related transplant donors provided blood samples for TCR beta sequencing. Nuclei Lysis Solution was used to extract genomic DNA from fresh or cryopreserved unfractionated peripheral blood mononuclear cells. Germline trimming: 3 bases from V, 1 base from J; junction bases outside gene matches: 1. The cysteine opens and the phenylalanine closes a CDR3 of 14 amino acids. Of all the DNA, just the CDR3 is kept, 42 bases in frame from base 1. CDR1 and CDR2, per the germline V gene, are ENHRY and SYGVKD. The data originate from a study of T cell clonotyping in hematopoietic cell transplantation (dated by TCRdb to about 2021). Broadly, across the study: In the study, fewer than 150 blood samples were gathered from some 32 consecutive transplant recipients and their related donors. Recruitment of patients was conducted between late 2015 and January 2017, and follow-up was continued until late 2020 or death. Results the study describes overall, beyond this receptor: Recipient repertoires showed only a small fraction of overlap with donor repertoires, and over 95% appeared de novo at the given depth. After transplant, TCR diversity in recipients dropped, and pathologically expanded clonotypes climbed progressively between day 30 and day 180. Donor and pretransplant recipient Inverse Simpson Index values predicted broader posttransplant TCR repertoire diversity. Sample size was limited, and cells were not sorted, so CD4 and CD8 repertoire contributions could not be separated.

The immunoSEQ assay, a bias-controlled multiplex PCR using V- and J-specific primers, was used to amplify TCR beta CDR3 regions from genomic DNA. In a second PCR step, a proprietary barcode and Illumina adapter sequences were attached to the CDR3 amplicons. An Illumina MiSeq instrument was used for sequencing of the CDR3 libraries. The study's processing was this. Export and quality control were performed with immunoSEQ Analyzer 3.0, and downstream analyses were performed with R Bioconductor and Immunarch. Only productive rearrangements within the normalized downsampled data set were used in the calculation of repertoire metrics. In the normalized cohort, a clonotype counted as pathologically expanded if the clonotype was larger than 5 templates. The Inverse Simpson Index was used to measure repertoire diversity. To capture all clonotypes, CMV-specificity analyses were performed on the non-normalized data set. Not all clones reach the TCRdb copy of this immuneACCESS table, which keeps in-frame sequences only. Checked studies attribute under half of the gap to unresolved V genes and leave the rest unexplained. That table gives V, J and clone size, and the DNA gave D and trimming. Across this sample there are around 16,000 clones, with 75% to 90% seen only once. The ten most abundant clones make up about 2.5% of the sample.

Here the chain combines TRBV10-3 and TRBJ1-1, and 8 junctional nucleotides match TRBD1. This TCR was recovered from a man aged 50 to 60 in good health. Some clones in this sample may be carry-over from other donors' samples. The material sequenced was peripheral blood mononuclear cells. The nucleotide sequence reads TGTGCCATCAGTGAAGGACAGGGGAACACTGAAGCTTTCTTT. It is translated as CAISEGQGNTEAFF.